Included here is one T cell receptor beta chain sequence, with context. Antigen specificity is unknown. Here immunoSEQ multiplex PCR was the method, and the copy in TCRdb shows in-frame clones only, minus some. In the table there are 35,000 or so clones, around 75% of which are singletons. This entry comes from a study of cytotoxic CD8 clonotypes in ibrutinib-treated CLL. Whole-study context: Mean productive templates were approximately 230,000; mean productive rearrangements were around 93,000.

The J segment lost 0 bases and the V segment lost 3 bases, leaving 5 bases of the junction unmatched. This CDR3 has 15 residues. CDR1 is SGDLS and CDR2 is YYNGEE in the germline V gene. Points from the study as a whole: Public clonotypes showed up rarely, and on treatment they shrank or held steady.

This material consisted of PBMCs, taken at disease progression, from a patient treated with ibrutinib. The receptor was derived from a human donor with chronic lymphocytic leukemia. J is TRBJ2-7 and V is TRBV9; 8 bases map to TRBD1. CDR3 bases: TGTGCCAGCAGCGCAGGGGGGACAGGCTCCTACGAGCAGTACTTC. Translating it yields CASSAGGTGSYEQYF.